The source of this TCR beta chain is a study of CD8 T cells in ankylosing spondylitis. TCRdb re-called the 5' RACE reads through MiXCR, storing one row per CDR3 protein. The table lists approximately 100,000 distinct CDR3 sequences, about 8.3% of them singletons. This clonotype was seen many times. What it recognizes is unknown. Study results and caveats: Researchers report that disease-linked clones proved CD8+ and relatively rare in peripheral blood. Reportedly, disease-linked clones are significantly enriched in ankylosing spondylitis patients' matched synovial fluid.

This CDR3 has 14 amino acids. V was pared by 1 base and J by 7 bases, with 10 bases between. CDR1 is KGHDR, CDR2 SFDVKD, per germline. The chain combines TRBV24-1 with TRBJ2-1; no firm D call. Sequencing was done on a sample of blood, either unsorted or a sorted T cell fraction (not recorded which). This TCR was sampled from a male donor with ankylosing spondylitis or in good health (not recorded which). The CDR3 DNA reads TGTGCCACCAGTGATTTAGAGTTTCCTAATGAGCAGTTCTTC. Protein sequence: CATSDLEFPNEQFF.